The 19 T cell receptor beta chains in this list originate from one sample, sequenced in a study of CD8 T cells in ankylosing spondylitis. A single record per CDR3 protein comes from TCRdb applying MiXCR to the 5' RACE reads. There are 150,000 to 200,000 distinct CDR3 sequences in the sample; about 18% occur only once, and over 7.5% lies in the top ten. Sequences were obtained from blood, either unsorted or a sorted T cell fraction (not recorded which). Receptors originate from a male donor with ankylosing spondylitis or in good health (not recorded which).

V usage is TRBV3-1 and J usage is TRBJ2-2; no clear D. CDR3 length: 13 amino acids. CDR1 and CDR2 from the germline V gene are LGHDT and YNNKEL (reference sequence). Trimming stripped 5 bases from V and 7 bases from J, with 11 bases between. The CDR3 loop is CASSAPGVGELFF. The CDR3 DNA is TGTGCCAGCAGCGCGCCAGGAGTCGGGGAGCTGTTTTTT.

This clonotype was counted a few times. The junction does not match germline at one end; this may be a read error. V is TRBV5-1 and J is TRBJ2-6; perhaps TRBD2 as D (6 bases). The germline V gene encodes CDR1 SGHRS and CDR2 YFSETQ. The CDR3 is 17 residues long. CDR3 DNA sequence: TGCGCCAGCAGCTACCGGGACTCCATCTCTGGGACCAACGTCCTGACTTTC. It codes for CASSYRDSISGTNVLTF.

This clonotype was seen repeatedly, ten times or more. The V gene is TRBV28, the J gene TRBJ2-7, with a possible D match to TRBD2 (5 bases). V shed 6 bases and J shed 1 base, with 25 bases lying between them. CDR1 is MDHEN, CDR2 SYDVKM, per germline. The CDR3 has 18 residues. The CDR3 spells CASSQKALLVKASYEQYF. The CDR3 DNA reads TGTGCCAGCAGCCAAAAGGCACTACTAGTTAAAGCATCCTACGAGCAGTACTTC.

The chain is built from TRBV18 and TRBJ2-4, with D possibly matching TRBD1 (7 bases). This CDR3 spans 16 amino acids. Germline V gene sequence: CDR1 KGHSH, CDR2 LQKENI. V lost 0 bases and J lost 4, with 13 bases in between. The CDR3 nucleotides read TGTGCCAGCTCACCACCGGAGGGGGCAATGAAAAACATTCAGTACTTC. Translated: CASSPPEGAMKNIQYF.

This sequence joins TRBV3-1 and TRBJ2-2; 8 positions agree with TRBD1. With V trimmed by 4 bases and J by 3 bases, 13 bases remained unmatched. Germline V CDR1 and CDR2: LGHDT, YNNKEL (reference sequence). The CDR3 runs to 18 residues. The CDR3 sequence is CASSLGRGQVAYTGELFF. Written as DNA, the CDR3 is TGTGCCAGCAGCCTCGGTCGGGGACAGGTGGCTTACACCGGGGAGCTGTTTTTT.

This clonotype was observed many times. CDR3 coding DNA: TGTGCCAGCGGAAGTGGGGGAGGCACCGGGGAGCTGTTTTTT. As protein: CASGSGGGTGELFF. The J gene is TRBJ2-2, the V gene TRBV6-4; TRBD2 might be the D (6 bases). The CDR3 consists of 14 residues. CDR1 and CDR2 from the germline V gene are MRHNA and SNTAGT. Deletions cut 8 bases from V and 4 bases from J, with 14 bases between.

The V and J genes are TRBV18 and TRBJ2-5; D may be TRBD1 (5 bases). CDR3 length: 13 residues. The V end lost 6 bases, the J end lost 1 base, and 9 bases lay between the germline ends. Germline V CDR1 and CDR2: KGHSH, LQKENI. The CDR3 spells CASSLDTQETQYF. The CDR3 DNA is TGTGCCAGCTCCCTGGACACCCAAGAGACCCAGTACTTC.

This sequence joins TRBV27 and TRBJ2-6; weak D call: TRBD2 (6 bases). V was shortened by 4 bases and J by 3 bases, with 13 bases between the two germline ends. Germline values: CDR1 MNHEY, CDR2 SMNVEV (reference sequence). This CDR3 is built from 16 residues. Here the CDR3 reads CASSSGGVSGANVLTF. DNA of the CDR3: TGTGCCAGCAGTTCAGGAGGGGTGAGTGGGGCCAACGTCCTGACTTTC.

The chain is built from TRBV12-3 or TRBV12-4 and TRBJ1-5; D perhaps matches TRBD1 (6 bases). Trimming stripped 5 bases from V and 4 bases from J, with 15 bases between. The CDR3 is made up of 15 amino acids. In nucleotides, the CDR3 is TGTGCCAGCAGTCTGGCCGGACAGCTTAATCAGCCCCAGCATTTT. This encodes CASSLAGQLNQPQHF.

This rearrangement joins TRBV5-6 to TRBJ2-5, with 7 positions matching TRBD2. CDR1 is SGHDT, CDR2 YYEEEE, per germline. The CDR3 runs to 16 residues. The trim removed 4 bases at V and 4 bases at J, leaving 13 bases unmatched. CDR3 nucleotides: TGTGCCAGCAGCCCCACCTTTGGGGAGGGATTAGAGACCCAGTACTTC. This codes for CASSPTFGEGLETQYF.

This clonotype was detected many times. The chain employs TRBV20-1 and TRBJ2-7; D is ambiguous. The CDR3 spans 12 residues. V gave up 1 base and J gave up 5 bases, with 9 bases separating them. CDR1 and CDR2 from the germline V gene are DFQATT and SNEGSKA (reference sequence). The CDR3 loop is CSARGKADEQYF. The CDR3 DNA is TGCAGTGCTAGAGGAAAGGCTGACGAGCAGTACTTC.

This clonotype was counted between two and nine times. This chain joins TRBV5-1 and TRBJ2-1, with D possibly matching TRBD2 (6 bases). The CDR3 contains 13 residues. From germline, CDR1 is SGHRS and CDR2 YFSETQ. The V gene lost 4 bases and the J gene lost 9 bases, with 14 bases spanning the gap. The CDR3 DNA reads TGCGCCAGCAGCCCGGGACTTACAGGTGAGCAGTTCTTC. Translated: CASSPGLTGEQFF.

Concerning this clonotype: With a much larger clone just one base away, this may be a read error. This chain connects TRBV5-1 to TRBJ1-5; tentatively, D is TRBD1 (6 bases). Germline V gene data show CDR1 as SGHRS and CDR2 as YFSETQ. The CDR3 length is 13 residues. The CDR3 protein is CVSSFNRDQPQHF. The CDR3 nucleotides read TGCGTCAGCAGCTTCAACAGGGATCAGCCCCAGCATTTT.

The chain has TRBV6-5 and TRBJ2-1; D unresolved. Germline V gives CDR1 MNHEY, CDR2 SVGAGI. The V and J ends lost 0 bases and 2 bases respectively, with 14 bases between them. The CDR3 contains 17 residues. In DNA form, the CDR3 reads TGTGCCAGCAGTTACTCGAGCCTCATTGGAGCCTACAATGAGCAGTTCTTC. Translating it yields CASSYSSLIGAYNEQFF.

The V and J genes are TRBV5-1 and TRBJ2-3; D unclear. V was trimmed by 4 bases and J by 0 bases, leaving 15 bases between them. CDR1 is SGHRS, CDR2 YFSETQ, per germline. The CDR3 has 16 amino acids. CDR3 amino acids: CASSTWTGSSTDTQYF. The DNA for the CDR3 is TGCGCCAGCAGCACCTGGACGGGTTCTAGCACAGATACGCAGTATTTT.

In its sample, this clonotype was seen many times. V and J are TRBV29-1 and TRBJ1-1; D not resolved. CDR3 length: 13 residues. Germline CDR1 reads SQVTM; CDR2 reads ANQGSEA. V lost 6 bases and J 0 bases, leaving 11 bases between the germline ends. The CDR3 DNA follows: TGCAGCGTCCTCCCCGAGATGAACACTGAAGCTTTCTTT. It encodes CSVLPEMNTEAFF.

This clonotype was found many times. This chain uses TRBV10-1 with TRBJ2-4, with 11 positions matching TRBD2. Unmatched junction bases numbered 10, after V lost 5 bases and J lost 4 bases. The CDR3 has 17 amino acids. Looked up from germline, CDR1 is WNHNN and CDR2 is SYGVQD (reference sequence). In DNA form, the CDR3 reads TGCGCCAGCAGTCCCGACGCCAGGACTAGCGGGAAAAACATTCAGTACTTC. It codes for CASSPDARTSGKNIQYF.

There are many counts of this clonotype. V usage is TRBV5-6 and J usage is TRBJ2-3; D gene unclear. This CDR3 is 15 amino acids long. The germline CDR1 and CDR2 sequences are SGHDT and YYEEEE. V was pared by 5 bases and J by 6 bases, with 19 bases between. Here the CDR3 DNA reads TGTGCCAGCAGGACCCATCATGACGGTGTGGATACGCAGTATTTT. Its translation: CASRTHHDGVDTQYF.

This clonotype was seen only once. The V and J genes are TRBV7-8 and TRBJ2-2; D remains ambiguous. V shed 3 bases and J shed 4 bases, with 12 bases lying between them. CDR1 and CDR2 from the germline V gene are SGHVS and FQNEAQ. The CDR3 has 15 amino acids. The CDR3 DNA reads TGTGCCAGCAGCTTCCTGAGTCGTAGCACCGGGGAGCTGTTTTTT. It encodes CASSFLSRSTGELFF.